The 25 T cell receptor beta chains presented below share a single source sample, sequenced in a study of CD8 T cells in Susac syndrome. RNA, at about 0.45 to 1 ug, was reverse transcribed with random hexamers. TCRdb used MiXCR to reprocess the immunoSEQ multiplex PCR reads, holding one entry per CDR3 protein. The table includes about 180,000 distinct CDR3 sequences, approximately 95% detected once. Sequencing was done on a sample of CD8+ T cells from PBMCs. These receptors were obtained from a human donor with multiple sclerosis.

The gene calls are TRBV4-1 and TRBJ2-5; the D gene is possibly TRBD2 (5 bases). CDR1 is MGHRA and CDR2 is YSYEKL in the germline V gene. V dropped 0 bases and J dropped 7 bases, with 15 bases sitting between them. This CDR3 region has 15 residues. CDR3 residues: CASSQDEDWGVTQYF. The DNA for the CDR3 is TGCGCCAGCAGCCAAGATGAGGACTGGGGTGTGACCCAGTACTTC.

The chain uses TRBV2 and TRBJ2-3; 9 nucleotides agree with TRBD2. CDR3 size: 15 residues. Per the germline V gene, CDR1 is SNHLY and CDR2 is FYNNEI. The junction had 10 bases not matched to a gene; V was cut back by 10 bases and J by 2 bases. In DNA form, the CDR3 reads TGTGCCACCCACGCTAGCGGGGATTACACAGATACGCAGTATTTT. Translating it yields CATHASGDYTDTQYF.

The J gene is TRBJ2-7, the V gene TRBV7-2; D not certain. The CDR3 extends over 12 amino acids. The germline V gene encodes CDR1 SGHTA and CDR2 FQGNSA. Trimming left V 8 bases short and J 0 bases short, with 8 bases between. CDR3 coding DNA: TGTGCCAGCTCAGCAGGCTCCTACGAGCAGTACTTC. Translating gives CASSAGSYEQYF.

The rearrangement links TRBV20-1 to TRBJ1-4; D remains unclear. Germline-derived CDR1 and CDR2 are DFQATT and SNEGSKA (reference sequence). Deletions cut 6 bases from V and 9 bases from J, with 17 bases between. The CDR3 is 13 amino acids. The CDR3 is CSAPPRTRKKLFF. For the CDR3, the DNA is TGCAGTGCCCCCCCAAGAACCAGGAAAAAACTGTTTTTT.

V and J are TRBV20-1 and TRBJ2-5; 8 nucleotides line up with TRBD2. V shed 2 bases, J shed 3 bases, and the junction held 8 bases outside the gene matches. The CDR3 length is 15 residues. Germline values: CDR1 DFQATT, CDR2 SNEGSKA (reference sequence). Here the CDR3 DNA reads TGCAGTGCTAGACCCGGGAGGGCCTTGGAAGAGACCCAGTACTTC. Protein: CSARPGRALEETQYF.

The J gene is TRBJ2-7, the V gene TRBV27, with D perhaps matching TRBD2 (6 bases). The CDR3 runs 14 residues. Germline CDR1 reads MNHEY; CDR2 reads SMNVEV (reference sequence). V was clipped by 5 bases and J by 6 bases, with 17 bases between them. The CDR3 bases are TGTGCCAGCAGTCCCCTCGTGGGGCGGGGCGAGCAGTACTTC. It is translated as CASSPLVGRGEQYF.

The chain employs TRBV12-3 or TRBV12-4 and TRBJ2-1; 9 bases agree with TRBD2. The CDR3 contains 18 residues. J was trimmed by 0 bases and V by 3 bases; bases with no gene match: 9. DNA for the CDR3: TGTGCCAGCAGTTTCCCGAGGGGCGGGAGGGCCTCCTACAATGAGCAGTTCTTC. It codes for CASSFPRGGRASYNEQFF.

J is TRBJ1-5 and V is TRBV2; D possibly corresponds to TRBD1 (5 bases). CDR1 and CDR2 from the germline V gene are SNHLY and FYNNEI. Trimming took 6 bases from V and 1 from J, leaving 10 bases between them. This CDR3 comprises 14 residues. This CDR3 is CASRGTSSNQPQHF. The CDR3 DNA reads as TGTGCCAGCAGGGGGACTTCAAGCAATCAGCCCCAGCATTTT.

The V gene is TRBV18, the J gene TRBJ2-3; the match to TRBD2 covers 13 bases. This CDR3 has 17 amino acids. CDR1 is KGHSH, CDR2 LQKENI, per germline. J lost 3 bases, V lost 0 bases, and 3 bases had no gene match. Here the CDR3 DNA reads TGTGCCAGCTCACCACCGAAGACTAGCGGGAGGACAGATACGCAGTATTTT. It is translated as CASSPPKTSGRTDTQYF.

The chain is built from TRBV25-1 and TRBJ1-2; weak D call: TRBD1 (5 bases). V shed 4 bases and J shed 4 bases, with 13 bases lying between them. The CDR3 consists of 14 residues. Germline V gives CDR1 MGHDK, CDR2 SYGVNS. This CDR3 is CASSVRDLGYGYTF. CDR3 sequence (DNA): TGTGCCAGCAGTGTCCGGGACTTAGGCTATGGCTACACCTTC.

The V and J genes are TRBV27 and TRBJ1-2; 10 nucleotides line up with TRBD1. Germline V gene sequence: CDR1 MNHEY, CDR2 SMNVEV (reference sequence). The CDR3 is made up of 14 amino acids. Trimming removed 6 bases from V and 8 bases from J; junction bases left unmatched: 9. The CDR3 DNA is TGTGCCAGCAGAACCGGGACAGGGGTGTGGGGCTACACCTTC. Its protein is CASRTGTGVWGYTF.

This chain uses TRBV21-1 with TRBJ2-3; TRBD1, the table's D call, lacks a check against the DNA. TRBV21-1 constitutes a pseudogene. CDR3 length equals 16 residues. CDR3 nucleotide sequence: TGTGCCAGCAGCACGCATGACAGGGGTAGGACAGATACGCAGTATTTT. Its translation is CASSTHDRGRTDTQYF.

V usage is TRBV27 and J usage is TRBJ1-1, with a possible D match to TRBD1 (5 bases). V lost 2 bases to trimming and J lost 5 bases, with 12 bases between them. CDR3 length: 14 amino acids. Per germline, CDR1 MNHEY and CDR2 SMNVEV (reference sequence). Here the CDR3 reads CASSLGTWGTEAFF. DNA of the CDR3: TGTGCCAGCAGTTTAGGGACCTGGGGGACTGAAGCTTTCTTT.

The chain recombines TRBV12-3 or TRBV12-4 with TRBJ2-3, with TRBD2 as a possible D gene (6 bases). V was trimmed by 6 bases and J by 4 bases, leaving 11 bases between them. The CDR3 is 13 residues long. This CDR3 reads CASSYPGADTQYF. CDR3 sequence (DNA): TGTGCCAGCAGCTACCCGGGGGCAGATACGCAGTATTTT.

J is TRBJ1-5 and V is TRBV29-1; TRBD1 matches 7 bases. V lost 4 bases, J lost 2 bases, and 8 bases stayed unmatched. Germline CDR1 SQVTM, CDR2 ANQGSEA. CDR3 length: 15 residues. The CDR3 protein is CSVALQGSGNQPQHF. CDR3 bases: TGCAGCGTTGCTCTACAGGGGAGCGGCAATCAGCCCCAGCATTTT.

This chain links TRBV28 with TRBJ1-2; weak D call: TRBD1 (5 bases). The germline V gene encodes CDR1 MDHEN and CDR2 SYDVKM. This CDR3 is 13 amino acids long. The V gene lost 2 bases and the J gene lost 2 bases, with 6 bases spanning the gap. The CDR3, as DNA: TGTGCCAGCAGTTTACACAGGAACTATGGCTACACCTTC. Protein: CASSLHRNYGYTF.

The rearrangement uses TRBV20-1 and TRBJ2-5; TRBD1 is a possible D gene (6 bases). CDR1 and CDR2 from the germline V gene are DFQATT and SNEGSKA (reference sequence). The V end lost 2 bases, the J end lost 5 bases, and 21 bases lay between the germline ends. The CDR3 is 16 residues long. For the CDR3, the DNA is TGCAGTGCTAGACTCGGTGGGGGCGGTTTATGGGAGACCCAGTACTTC. The encoded protein is CSARLGGGGLWETQYF.

V usage is TRBV13 and J usage is TRBJ2-7, with D uncertain. The CDR3 is made up of 16 amino acids. Trimming shortened V by 0 bases and J by 2 bases, and 14 bases separated the two germline ends. CDR1 is PRHDT, CDR2 FYEKMQ, per germline (reference sequence). The CDR3 protein is CASSLGPGIPTYEQYF. CDR3 in DNA: TGTGCCAGCAGCTTAGGCCCTGGGATACCGACCTACGAGCAGTACTTC.

This chain uses TRBV7-8 with TRBJ2-5, with 10 bases identical to TRBD2. This CDR3 region has 20 residues. In germline, CDR1 is SGHVS, CDR2 FQNEAQ. V lost 5 bases to trimming and J lost 1 base; unmatched junction nucleotides: 19. The CDR3 region has the DNA TGTGCCAGCAGCCCCACGCCGGGCCTAGCGGGAGACCCAGGCCAAGAGACCCAGTACTTC. It translates to CASSPTPGLAGDPGQETQYF.

This chain joins TRBV20-1 and TRBJ2-3; TRBD2 aligns across 11 bases. Germline assignment: CDR1 DFQATT and CDR2 SNEGSKA (reference sequence). CDR3 length: 15 residues. V shed 0 bases and J 7 bases; nucleotides not matched to a gene: 6. The CDR3 loop is CSARDKLAGAHTQYF. Written as DNA, the CDR3 is TGCAGTGCTAGAGATAAACTAGCGGGGGCCCATACGCAGTATTTT.

This sequence joins TRBV11-2 and TRBJ2-2, with no clear D. V was pared by 5 bases and J by 5 bases, with 9 bases between. Germline V CDR1 and CDR2: SGHAT, FQNNGV. The CDR3 totals 13 residues. CDR3 sequence reads: CASSPRSTGELFF. CDR3 DNA: TGTGCCAGCAGCCCCCGCAGTACCGGGGAGCTGTTTTTT.

J is TRBJ1-2 and V is TRBV7-9; D may be TRBD1 (5 bases). V dropped 3 bases and J dropped 7 bases, with 6 bases sitting between them. This CDR3 contains 11 residues. CDR1 SEHNR and CDR2 FQNEAQ come from the germline V gene (reference sequence). The CDR3 coding sequence is TGTGCCAGCAGCTTTCAGGGTGGCTACACCTTC. Its protein is CASSFQGGYTF. Using reference TRBV7-9 and TRBJ1-2 for the parts outside the CDR3, the full variable domain is DTGVSQNPRHKITKRGQNVTFRCDPISEHNRLYWYRQTLGQGPEFLTYFQNEAQLEKSRLLSDRFSAERPKGSFSTLEIQRTEQGDSAMYLCASSFQGGYTFGSGTRLTVV.

This sequence joins TRBV2 and TRBJ2-2, with 9 bases that match TRBD2. Per germline, CDR1 SNHLY and CDR2 FYNNEI. The CDR3 spans 16 residues. The V and J ends lost 4 bases and 5 bases, in that order; junction bases with no gene match: 8. CDR3 sequence: CASSGGGTSSTGELFF. DNA of the CDR3: TGTGCCAGCAGTGGCGGCGGGACTAGCAGTACCGGGGAGCTGTTTTTT.

The chain links TRBV4-1 to TRBJ2-6, with TRBD1 as a possible D gene (5 bases). The V gene's germline CDR1 is MGHRA and CDR2 YSYEKL. The CDR3 extends over 19 amino acids. V lost 0 bases and J lost 3, with 18 bases in between. CDR3 region: CASSQETPWGAGGANVLTF. The CDR3 DNA reads TGCGCCAGCAGCCAAGAAACGCCCTGGGGCGCCGGTGGGGCCAACGTCCTGACTTTC.

The chain combines TRBV7-8 with TRBJ2-2, with 9 nucleotides matching TRBD1. CDR3 length: 15 residues. Germline V CDR1 and CDR2: SGHVS, FQNEAQ. V shed 5 bases, J shed 7 bases, and the junction held 8 bases outside the gene matches. The CDR3 protein is CASSPWTGVGGELFF. In DNA, the CDR3 is TGTGCCAGCAGCCCCTGGACAGGGGTGGGCGGGGAGCTGTTTTTT.